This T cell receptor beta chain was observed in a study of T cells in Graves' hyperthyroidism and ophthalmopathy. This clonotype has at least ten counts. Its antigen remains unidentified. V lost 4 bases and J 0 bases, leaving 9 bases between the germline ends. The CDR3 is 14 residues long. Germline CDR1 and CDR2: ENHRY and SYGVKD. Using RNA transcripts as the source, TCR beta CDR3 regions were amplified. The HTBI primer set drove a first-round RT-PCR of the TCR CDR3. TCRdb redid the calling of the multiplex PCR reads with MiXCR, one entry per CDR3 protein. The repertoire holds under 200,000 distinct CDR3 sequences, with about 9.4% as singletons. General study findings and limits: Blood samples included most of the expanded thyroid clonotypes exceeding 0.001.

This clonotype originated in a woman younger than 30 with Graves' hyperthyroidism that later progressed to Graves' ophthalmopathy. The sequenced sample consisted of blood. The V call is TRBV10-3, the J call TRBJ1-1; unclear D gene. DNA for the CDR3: TGTGCCATCAGTGTATTTGGAGTGAACACTGAAGCTTTCTTT. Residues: CAISVFGVNTEAFF.